This T cell receptor beta chain is from a study of immune evolution from preneoplasia to lung adenocarcinoma. The assay was immunoSEQ multiplex PCR, and TCRdb's table has in-frame clones only and misses some. The sample has over 9,500 clones; 60% to 85% are singletons. CDR1 and CDR2 from the germline V gene are LNHDA and SQIVND (reference sequence). V was shortened by 5 bases and J by 12 bases, with 11 bases between the two germline ends. The CDR3 has 11 residues. Patients had resection in Japan or China between the mid-2010s and the late 2010s. The sequence derives from a person aged 60-79 years with lung adenocarcinoma. The chain combines TRBV19 with TRBJ2-1; D is perhaps TRBD2 (5 bases). Sample: FFPE minimally invasive lung adenocarcinoma tissue. In DNA, the CDR3 is TGTGCCAGTAGTTCGAGGGTGTCGCAGTTCTTC. Translating gives CASSSRVSQFF.